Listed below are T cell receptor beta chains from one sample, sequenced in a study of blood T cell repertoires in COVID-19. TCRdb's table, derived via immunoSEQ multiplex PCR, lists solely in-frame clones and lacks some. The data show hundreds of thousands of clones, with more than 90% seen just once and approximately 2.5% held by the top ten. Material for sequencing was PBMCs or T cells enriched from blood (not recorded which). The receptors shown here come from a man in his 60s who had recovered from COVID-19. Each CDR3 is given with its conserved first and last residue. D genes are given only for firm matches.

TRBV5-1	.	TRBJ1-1	TGCGCCAGCAGCTTGTCGGGGTATGGGACTGAAGCTTTCTTT	CASSLSGYGTEAFF
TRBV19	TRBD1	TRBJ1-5	TGTGCCAGTAGTATAGCCGAAAAGGGGGCGGCGAAGCCCCAGCATTTT	CASSIAEKGAAKPQHF
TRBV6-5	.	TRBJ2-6	TGTGCCAGCGGGCCGAACTCTGGGGCCAACGTCCTGACTTTC	CASGPNSGANVLTF
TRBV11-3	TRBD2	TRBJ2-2	TGTGCCAGCAGCCGGTGGACTAGCGAAAACACCGGGGAGCTGTTTTTT	CASSRWTSENTGELFF
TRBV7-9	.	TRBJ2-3	TGTGCCAGCAGCTCAACAGGATCTAGCACAGATACGCAGTATTTT	CASSSTGSSTDTQYF
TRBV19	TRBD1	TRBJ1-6	TGTGCCAGTAGTCCTGAAGGGACAGGAAGGTCACCCCTCCACTTT	CASSPEGTGRSPLHF
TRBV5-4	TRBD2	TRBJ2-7	TGTGCCAGCAGCTCCGGGACTACGTACGAGCAGTACTTC	CASSSGTTYEQYF
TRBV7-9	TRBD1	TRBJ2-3	TGTGCCAGCAGCTTATCCAGGGGGCGTACAGATACGCAGTATTTT	CASSLSRGRTDTQYF
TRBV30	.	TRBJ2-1	TGTGCCTGGAGTAGCGGGCCAGGGAATGAGCAGTTCTTC	CAWSSGPGNEQFF
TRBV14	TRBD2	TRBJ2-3	TGTGCCAGCAGCCAAGATGGGGGACTAGCCGCAGATACGCAGTATTTT	CASSQDGGLAADTQYF
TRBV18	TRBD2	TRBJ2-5	TGTGCCAGCTCACGAGGTCTAGCGGGAGGACAAGAGACCCAGTACTTC	CASSRGLAGGQETQYF
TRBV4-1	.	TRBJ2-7	TGCGCCAGCAGCCAGGACAGTTTTGGCGAGCAGTACTTC	CASSQDSFGEQYF
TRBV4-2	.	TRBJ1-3	TGTGCCAGCAGCCAAGAGGAGACAGACTCTGGAAACACCATATATTTT	CASSQEETDSGNTIYF
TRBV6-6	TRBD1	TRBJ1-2	TGTGCCAGCAGTGGGACAGATTATGGCTACACCTTC	CASSGTDYGYTF
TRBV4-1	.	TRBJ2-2	TGCGCCAGCAGCCAAGCAGGGGGGTGGTCCTTCGCCGGGGAGCTGTTTTTT	CASSQAGGWSFAGELFF
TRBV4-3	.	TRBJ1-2	TGCGCCAGCAGCCAAGCGGGAGGAGGGGTTGCCTATGGCTACACCTTC	CASSQAGGGVAYGYTF
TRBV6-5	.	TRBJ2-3	TGTGCCAGCAGAAACACAGGGATCACAGATACGCAGTATTTT	CASRNTGITDTQYF
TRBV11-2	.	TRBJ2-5	TGTGCCAGCAGCCGACCGGGGGTACAAGAGACCCAGTACTTC	CASSRPGVQETQYF
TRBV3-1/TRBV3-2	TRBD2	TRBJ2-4	TGTGCCAGCAGCCCCGTAGCGGGAGGAAACATTCAGTACTTC	CASSPVAGGNIQYF
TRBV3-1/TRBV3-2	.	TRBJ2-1	TGTGCCAGCAGTTCCGGGAGAGGCCTCTACAATGAGCAGTTCTTC	CASSSGRGLYNEQFF
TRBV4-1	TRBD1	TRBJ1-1	TGCGCCAGCAGCCAGCCCCGACAGGGGGCGAATACTGAAGCTTTCTTT	CASSQPRQGANTEAFF
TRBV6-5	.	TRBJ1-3	TGTGCCAGCAGTTATAGTATAGGGAGGATGGACACCATATATTTT	CASSYSIGRMDTIYF
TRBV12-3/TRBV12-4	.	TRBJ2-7	TGTGCCAGCAGCCGACTAGCCTACGAGCAGTACTTC	CASSRLAYEQYF
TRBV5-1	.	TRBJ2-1	TGCGCCAGCAGCTTGGTTCTACGCAATGAGCAGTTCTTC	CASSLVLRNEQFF
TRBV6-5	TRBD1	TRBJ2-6	TGTGCCAGCAGTAACGACAGGGCTGGGGCCAACGTCCTGACTTTC	CASSNDRAGANVLTF
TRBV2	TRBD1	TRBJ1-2	TGTGCCAGCAGCCCGGGACAGGGCGCCGGTAACTATGGCTACACCTTC	CASSPGQGAGNYGYTF
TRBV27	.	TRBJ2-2	TGTGCCAGTCGGCGGTCAGATTTGAACACCGGGGAGCTGTTTTTT	CASRRSDLNTGELFF
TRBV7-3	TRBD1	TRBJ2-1	TGTGCCAGCAGCTTGACCGGGACAGGAGGTCATGAGCAGTTCTTC	CASSLTGTGGHEQFF
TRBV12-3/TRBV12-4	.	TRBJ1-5	TGTGCCAGCAGTTCAGGGTTAAGTCAGCCCCAGCATTTT	CASSSGLSQPQHF
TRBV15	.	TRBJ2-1	TGTGCCACCAGCAGAGGACCGGGGGATGAGCAGTTCTTC	CATSRGPGDEQFF
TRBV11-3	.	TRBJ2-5	TGTGCCAGCCTCCCCCCAGGGTCGGGAGAGACCCAGTACTTC	CASLPPGSGETQYF
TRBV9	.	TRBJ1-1	TGTGCCAGCAGTCCCCGGGACGGGGGGAAAGCTTTCTTT	CASSPRDGGKAFF
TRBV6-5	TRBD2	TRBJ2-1	TGTGCCAGCGGACTAGCGCTTCATGAGCAGTTCTTC	CASGLALHEQFF
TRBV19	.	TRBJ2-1	TGTGCCAGTAGTATCATCTCGGCGCGGAGCTCCTACAATGAGCAGTTCTTC	CASSIISARSSYNEQFF
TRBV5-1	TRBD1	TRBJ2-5	TGCGCCAGCAGCCAGGGACAGCAAGAGACCCAGTACTTC	CASSQGQQETQYF
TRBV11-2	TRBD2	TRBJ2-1	TGTGCCAGCAGCGAGACTAGCGGGGTTAGCTCCTACAATGAGCAGTTCTTC	CASSETSGVSSYNEQFF
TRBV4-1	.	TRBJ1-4	TGCGCCAGCAGCCGATACAGGGCCGCTAATGAAAAACTGTTTTTT	CASSRYRAANEKLFF
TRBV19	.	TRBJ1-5	TGTGCCAGCCGAAACCGGGGGAAGTATCAGCCCCAGCATTTT	CASRNRGKYQPQHF